A selection of T cell receptor beta chains follows, all from one sample in a study of metastatic and nonmetastatic thyroid tumors. TCRdb reanalyzed the PCR reads with MiXCR. The repertoire includes 25,000 to 40,000 clones, 7.4% of them detected once, and about two fifths sits in the top ten. The sequenced sample consisted of blood. All receptors derive from a female donor with papillary thyroid cancer or a benign thyroid nodule (not recorded which). Some clones in this sample may be carry-over from other donors' samples. Both conserved end residues are part of each CDR3. The D gene is left open where the match is weak. Clone sizes are given selectively: once, few, many, or a class where the clone is expanded.

TRBJ1-3,TRBV18,many,-,TGTGCCAGCTCACCGGGGGACTCTGGAAACACCATATATTTT,CASSPGDSGNTIYF
TRBJ1-5,TRBV7-6,many,TRBD1,TGTGCCAGCAGCTTAGGAGGGGACAGGCGCAATCAGCCCCAGCATTTT,CASSLGGDRRNQPQHF
TRBJ2-2,TRBV12-3/TRBV12-4,many,-,TGTGCCAGCAGTTTAAGAGGGGCGAACACCGGGGAGCTGTTTTTT,CASSLRGANTGELFF
TRBJ2-1,TRBV6-4,many,-,TGTGCCAGCAGCACAGGGTCGGGAGTAAATGAGCAGTTCTTC,CASSTGSGVNEQFF
TRBJ2-7,TRBV18,many,-,TGTGCCAGCTCACCAGCGGACAGAGTTTTCTCCTACGAGCAGTACTTC,CASSPADRVFSYEQYF
TRBJ2-2,TRBV4-1,once,-,TGCGCCAGCAGCCGGCTGGACACGGGCCTGAACACCGGGGAGCTGTTTTTT,CASSRLDTGLNTGELFF
TRBJ2-2,TRBV2,many,-,TGTGCCAGCAGGTCAGAGTACACCGGGGAGCTGTTTTTT,CASRSEYTGELFF
TRBJ2-3,TRBV9,-,-,TGTGCCAGCAGCCCAAACGGGTTATACACAGATACGCAGTATTTT,CASSPNGLYTDTQYF
TRBJ2-7,TRBV5-6,many,-,TGTGCCAGCAGCTTTCTGGCGGAGACCTACGAGCAGTACTTC,CASSFLAETYEQYF
TRBJ1-3,TRBV11-2,-,-,TGTGCCATCAGCCATCCCTACGGCCACTCTGGAAACACCATATATTTT,CAISHPYGHSGNTIYF
TRBJ2-2,TRBV10-2,few,-,TGCGCCAGCCGGGACCCCCCGAGCACCGGGGAGCTGTTTTTT,CASRDPPSTGELFF
TRBJ1-5,TRBV7-2,many,TRBD1,TGTGCCAGCAGCTTAGGGACAGGCGAAAATCAGCCCCAGCATTTT,CASSLGTGENQPQHF
TRBJ2-7,TRBV30,many,TRBD1,TGTGCCTGGAGGGACAGGGGCACCTACGAGCAGTACTTC,CAWRDRGTYEQYF
TRBJ1-4,TRBV6-5,many,-,TGTGCCAGCAGTTACTCGAGAAGGACCTCTGAACTGTTTTTT,CASSYSRRTSELFF
TRBJ2-7,TRBV7-8,many,TRBD1,TGTGCCAGCAGCTATACGACAGGGCCCTCCTACGAGCAGTACTTC,CASSYTTGPSYEQYF
TRBJ2-5,TRBV2,many,TRBD2,TGTGCCAGCAGTGAAGACCTTCGGGGGGGCCAGACCCAGTACTTC,CASSEDLRGGQTQYF
TRBJ1-1,TRBV6-1,many,TRBD1,TGTGCCAGCAGGATGACAGGGGTCGGAGCTGAAGCTTTCTTT,CASRMTGVGAEAFF
TRBJ2-7,TRBV20-1,many,TRBD2,TGCAGTGCTAGGGTTAGAGCGGGGGGGCCGAGAAGCTACGAGCAGTACTTC,CSARVRAGGPRSYEQYF
TRBJ1-4,TRBV29-1,many,-,TGCAGCGGTGGGTCAACTAATGAAAAACTGTTTTTT,CSGGSTNEKLFF
TRBJ1-5,TRBV6-2/TRBV6-3,many,-,TGTGCCAGCAGTCCGATTGGTTATAGCAATCAGCCCCAGCATTTT,CASSPIGYSNQPQHF
TRBJ2-3,TRBV20-1,-,TRBD1,TGCAGTGCTTACAGGGGGCGACAAGATACGCAGTATTTT,CSAYRGRQDTQYF
TRBJ2-3,TRBV7-9,many,-,TGTGCCAGCAGAAACGGAGATACGCAGTATTTT,CASRNGDTQYF
TRBJ2-5,TRBV28,many,-,TGTGCCAGCAGTCCGAGCTTCAGCGCCCGAGGGGAGACCCAGTACTTC,CASSPSFSARGETQYF
TRBJ1-5,TRBV2,many,TRBD1,TGTGCCAGCAGTCCCCGGACAGGGGGATACAATCAGCCCCAGCATTTT,CASSPRTGGYNQPQHF
TRBJ2-1,TRBV28,few,TRBD2,TGTGCCAGCTCAACGGGAGGGCCTAAAAATGATCAGTTCTTC,CASSTGGPKNDQFF
TRBJ1-2,TRBV7-9,many,-,TGTGCCAGCAGCTTGGGGCCAGGTTCGGGGTATGGCTACACCTTC,CASSLGPGSGYGYTF
TRBJ2-7,TRBV6-5,many,TRBD1,TGTGCCAGCAGTTACGTCGGGACAGCTAACGAGCAGTACTTC,CASSYVGTANEQYF
TRBJ1-5,TRBV6-1,many,-,TGTGCCAGCAGTGAGCAATATAGCAATCAGCCCCAGCATTTT,CASSEQYSNQPQHF
TRBJ1-5,TRBV19,few,-,TGTGCCTCCAGGGGAGTGGCGGGAGGACGACAGCCCCAGCATTTT,CASRGVAGGRQPQHF
TRBJ2-5,TRBV5-8,many,TRBD2,TGTGCCAGCAGCCCGGGCGGGACTAGCGTGGGAGAGACCCAGTACTTC,CASSPGGTSVGETQYF
TRBJ2-1,TRBV19,many,-,TGTGCCAGTAGTATAGTCAGGAGCTCCTACAATGAGCAGTTCTTC,CASSIVRSSYNEQFF
TRBJ1-1,TRBV5-6,many,-,TGTGCCAGCAGCCCTAGGGGGTTGAACACTGAAGCTTTCTTT,CASSPRGLNTEAFF
TRBJ1-3,TRBV4-1,many,-,TGCGCCAGCAGCCAAGCAAGCACAGACTCTGGAAACACCATATATTTT,CASSQASTDSGNTIYF
TRBJ2-7,TRBV6-2/TRBV6-3,many,TRBD2,TGTGCCAGCAGTTATCCCGGCGGGGGATACGAGCAGTACTTC,CASSYPGGGYEQYF
TRBJ1-6,TRBV12-3/TRBV12-4,many,-,TGTGCCAGCAGTTTTGGGAGTAGTAATTCACCCCTCCACTTT,CASSFGSSNSPLHF
TRBJ1-4,TRBV29-1,many,-,TGCAGCGTTGGGAGGGACGCAACTAATGAAAAACTGTTTTTT,CSVGRDATNEKLFF
TRBJ2-7,TRBV29-1,many,TRBD2,TGCAGCGTGGGTTGGGGGGGTGAGCAGTACTTC,CSVGWGGEQYF
TRBJ2-3,TRBV18,many,-,TGTGCCAGCCGCTACACAGATACGCAGTATTTT,CASRYTDTQYF
TRBJ2-1,TRBV12-3/TRBV12-4,many,TRBD2,TGTGCCAGCCTAGCGGGAGTGGTTTTCAATGAGCAGTTCTTC,CASLAGVVFNEQFF
TRBJ2-7,TRBV5-1,many,-,TGCGCCAGCAGCTTGGATGGACTATTATCCTACGAGCAGTACTTC,CASSLDGLLSYEQYF
TRBJ1-3,TRBV5-6,many,-,TGTGCCAGCAGCTTGTTTAGTCGAATCTCTGGAAACACCATATATTTT,CASSLFSRISGNTIYF
TRBJ2-7,TRBV5-5,many,-,TGTGCCAGCAGCTTGAGCCAGGCGAGGAACGAGCAGTACTTC,CASSLSQARNEQYF
TRBJ2-2,TRBV3-1,many,TRBD2,TGTGCCAGCAGCAAAGGACTAGCGGGAGGGCCTTTCGGGGAGCTGTTTTTT,CASSKGLAGGPFGELFF
TRBJ1-2,TRBV7-9,many,TRBD1,TGTGCCAGCAGCCACACCGGGACAGGGTCTGGCTACACCTTC,CASSHTGTGSGYTF
TRBJ2-2,TRBV27,many,-,TGTGCCAGCAGTTTATCCCTCCCGAGCACCGGGGAGCTGTTTTTT,CASSLSLPSTGELFF
TRBJ2-1,TRBV18,many,TRBD2,TGTGCCAGCTCACCTCCGGGACTAGCGGGAGATGAGCAGTTCTTC,CASSPPGLAGDEQFF
TRBJ1-5,TRBV20-1,many,TRBD1,TGCAGTGCCCTTCTTCCCCGGGGACAGGGGAGACTTGGGCCCCAGCATTTT,CSALLPRGQGRLGPQHF